This passage covers 14 T cell receptor beta chains from one sample sequenced in a study of shared clonotypes between healthy human individuals. Generated by immunoSEQ multiplex PCR, the TCRdb table keeps only in-frame clones and is missing some. The sample has roughly 450,000 clones, more than 65% seen once. Sequencing input: PBMCs. The receptors come from a woman between 40 and 50 years old in good health. Some clones in this sample may be carry-over from other donors' samples.

The rearrangement joins TRBV11-2 to TRBJ2-1; possible D gene TRBD1, 6 bases. Deletions cut 0 bases from V and 5 bases from J, with 11 bases between. The CDR3 extends over 15 amino acids. Germline V gene data show CDR1 as SGHAT and CDR2 as FQNNGV. The CDR3 coding sequence is TGTGCCAGCAGCTTAGACAGGGGTAACCACAATGAGCAGTTCTTC. Residues: CASSLDRGNHNEQFF.

This chain joins TRBV28 and TRBJ1-1; 10 nucleotides match TRBD1. V lost 2 bases, J lost 7 bases, and 4 bases stayed unmatched. The CDR3 consists of 14 residues. Per germline, CDR1 MDHEN and CDR2 SYDVKM. The CDR3 coding sequence is TGTGCCAGCAGTTTAGACAGGGGGCCAGGTGAAGCTTTCTTT. Residues: CASSLDRGPGEAFF.

V and J are TRBV7-2 and TRBJ2-7, with 9 bases lining up with TRBD2. The CDR3 consists of 16 residues. Germline CDR1 SGHTA, CDR2 FQGNSA. Trimming cost V 1 base and J 0 bases; bases outside gene matches: 4. DNA for the CDR3: TGTGCCAGCAGCTTAGTGTCTAGCGGGAACTCCTACGAGCAGTACTTC. It yields the protein CASSLVSSGNSYEQYF.

This clone came up once. V usage is TRBV7-3 and J usage is TRBJ2-7, with a tentative D call TRBD1 (6 bases). Germline V gene data show CDR1 as SGHTA and CDR2 as FQGTGA. The CDR3 loop spans 14 amino acids. The germline V and J ends were trimmed by 5 bases and 3 bases, with 14 bases remaining between them. The chain's CDR3 is CASSPRDTNYEQYF. As DNA, the CDR3 is TGTGCCAGCAGCCCACGGGACACAAACTACGAGCAGTACTTC.

The chain combines TRBV6-5 with TRBJ2-1; 8 nucleotides agree with TRBD2. The germline V gene has CDR1 MNHEY and CDR2 SVGAGI. CDR3 size: 16 residues. The V and J ends lost 2 bases and 6 bases, in that order; junction bases with no gene match: 9. The CDR3 sequence: CASSYLGREVPNEQFF. The CDR3 bases are TGTGCCAGCAGTTACCTGGGGCGGGAGGTTCCCAATGAGCAGTTCTTC.

The chain carries TRBV19 and TRBJ2-5; 9 bases align to TRBD1. Germline CDR1 reads LNHDA; CDR2 reads SQIVND (reference sequence). V was pared by 6 bases and J by 5 bases, with 4 bases of the junction left unmatched. This CDR3 comprises 13 residues. This CDR3 reads CASRDRGRETQYF. The CDR3 bases are TGTGCCAGTAGGGACAGGGGACGTGAGACCCAGTACTTC.

CDR3 sequence: CASSPPGLDQYF. In DNA, the CDR3 is TGTGCCAGCAGTCCCCCGGGACTGGACCAGTATTTT. The gene calls are TRBV6-6 and TRBJ2-3, with D possibly being TRBD2 (6 bases). The CDR3 totals 12 residues. Trimming pared 5 bases from V and 12 bases from J, leaving 15 bases between. The germline V gene has CDR1 MNHNY and CDR2 SVGAGI (reference sequence).

The chain is built from TRBV19 and TRBJ1-2, with D perhaps TRBD1 (5 bases). Trimming removed 5 bases at V and 8 bases at J, with 21 bases between. CDR1 and CDR2 (germline): LNHDA, SQIVND (reference sequence). The CDR3 contains 15 residues. The CDR3 region has the DNA TGTGCCAGTAGTGCCCCGGGACTCACAATAGGCGGCTACACCTTC. Its protein is CASSAPGLTIGGYTF. Based on the CDR3 plus reference TRBV19 and TRBJ1-2, the full variable domain is DGGITQSPKYLFRKEGQNVTLSCEQNLNHDAMYWYRQDPGQGLRLIYYSQIVNDFQKGDIAEGYSVSREKKESFPLTVTSAQKNPTAFYLCASSAPGLTIGGYTFGSGTRLTVV.

This rearrangement joins TRBV6-5 to TRBJ2-2, with a possible D match to TRBD1 (5 bases). V was trimmed by 10 bases and J by 0 bases, leaving 6 bases between them. Germline V CDR1 and CDR2: MNHEY, SVGAGI. This CDR3 has 12 residues. The CDR3 DNA is TGTGCCACAGGGCCGAACACCGGGGAGCTGTTTTTT. The encoded protein is CATGPNTGELFF.

This rearrangement joins TRBV7-7 to TRBJ2-3; 10 nucleotides match TRBD1. CDR1 is SSHAT and CDR2 is FNYEAQ in the germline V gene (reference sequence). Losses at the gene ends were 5 bases for V and 1 base for J; bases not matched to a gene: 3. The CDR3 is 15 amino acids. The CDR3 loop reads CASSPGTGGTDTQYF. Written as DNA, the CDR3 is TGTGCCAGCAGCCCCGGGACAGGGGGCACAGATACGCAGTATTTT.

The chain combines TRBV29-1 with TRBJ2-3, with TRBD2 identical over 12 bases. CDR1 is SQVTM and CDR2 is ANQGSEA in the germline V gene. CDR3 size: 18 residues. The V and J ends lost 6 bases and 1 base, in that order; junction bases with no gene match: 14. CDR3 sequence (DNA): TGCAGCGTCCCTGACTGGCTAGCGGGAGGGCCAGGCACAGATACGCAGTATTTT. Amino acid sequence: CSVPDWLAGGPGTDTQYF.

This clone was seen a few times. Other nucleotide sequences from this sample produce the same CDR3. V gene TRBV13 combines with J gene TRBJ2-1; no clear D gene. The V gene's germline CDR1 is PRHDT and CDR2 FYEKMQ (reference sequence). V was shortened by 7 bases and J by 1 base, with 8 bases between the two germline ends. The CDR3 has 13 residues. The CDR3 DNA follows: TGTGCCAGCAAAGTAGGGTCCTACAATGAGCAGTTCTTC. This sequence encodes CASKVGSYNEQFF.

The J gene is TRBJ2-1, the V gene TRBV6-6; the match to TRBD2 covers 12 bases. The germline V gene encodes CDR1 MNHNY and CDR2 SVGAGI (reference sequence). V gave up 7 bases and J gave up 4 bases; unmatched junction bases: 2. The CDR3 spans 14 residues. The CDR3 loop is CASKLAGGYNEQFF. DNA of the CDR3: TGTGCCAGCAAGCTAGCGGGAGGGTACAATGAGCAGTTCTTC.

Concerning this clone: The sample holds other DNA sequences that translate to the same CDR3. The V call is TRBV5-4, the J call TRBJ2-1; TRBD1 is a possible D gene (6 bases). Germline V gene data show CDR1 as SGHNT and CDR2 as YYREEE (reference sequence). The V gene lost 2 bases and the J gene lost 0 bases, with 9 bases spanning the gap. The CDR3 extends over 15 amino acids. CDR3 in amino acids: CASSLGGSSYNEQFF. In DNA, the CDR3 is TGTGCCAGCAGCTTAGGGGGAAGCTCCTACAATGAGCAGTTCTTC.